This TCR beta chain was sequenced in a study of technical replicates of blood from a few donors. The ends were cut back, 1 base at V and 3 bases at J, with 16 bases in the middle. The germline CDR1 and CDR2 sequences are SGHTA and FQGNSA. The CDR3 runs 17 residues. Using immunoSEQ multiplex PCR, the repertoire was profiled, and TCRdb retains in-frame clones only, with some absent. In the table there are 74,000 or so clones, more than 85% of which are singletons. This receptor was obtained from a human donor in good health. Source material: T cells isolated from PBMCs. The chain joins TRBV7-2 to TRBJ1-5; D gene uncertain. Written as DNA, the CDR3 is TGTGCCAGCAGCTTAGGGCCAAACCTAGACTTCAATCAGCCCCAGCATTTT. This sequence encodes CASSLGPNLDFNQPQHF.